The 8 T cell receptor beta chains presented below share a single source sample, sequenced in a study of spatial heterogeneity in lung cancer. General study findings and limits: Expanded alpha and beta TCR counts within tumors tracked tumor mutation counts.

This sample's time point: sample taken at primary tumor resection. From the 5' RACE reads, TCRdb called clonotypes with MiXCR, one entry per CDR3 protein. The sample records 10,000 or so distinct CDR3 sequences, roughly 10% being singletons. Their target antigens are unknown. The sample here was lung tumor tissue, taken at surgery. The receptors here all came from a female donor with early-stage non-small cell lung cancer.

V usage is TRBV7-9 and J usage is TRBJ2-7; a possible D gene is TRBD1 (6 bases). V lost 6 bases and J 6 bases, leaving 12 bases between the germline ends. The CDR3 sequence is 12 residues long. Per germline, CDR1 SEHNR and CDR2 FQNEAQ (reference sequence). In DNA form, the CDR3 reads TGTGCCAGCAGGGACCGACAGGCCGAGCAGTACTTC. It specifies CASRDRQAEQYF.

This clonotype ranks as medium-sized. The CDR3 bases are TGTGCCAGCAGCTTAGGTCAGGGCATGAACACTGAAGCTTTCTTT. It codes for CASSLGQGMNTEAFF. The gene calls are TRBV7-8 and TRBJ1-1; maybe TRBD1 (5 bases). Germline V gene sequence: CDR1 SGHVS, CDR2 FQNEAQ. This CDR3 has 15 amino acids. Between the trimmed V and J ends, which lost 1 base and 0 bases, there was a span of 9 bases.

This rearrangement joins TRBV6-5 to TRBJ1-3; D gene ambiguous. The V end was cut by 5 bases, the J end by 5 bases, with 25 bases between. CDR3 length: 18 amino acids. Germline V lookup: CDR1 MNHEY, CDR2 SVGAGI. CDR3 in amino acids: CASSPELLTPTGRNTIYF. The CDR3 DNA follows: TGTGCCAGCAGTCCGGAGCTCCTCACTCCAACTGGGAGAAACACCATATATTTT.

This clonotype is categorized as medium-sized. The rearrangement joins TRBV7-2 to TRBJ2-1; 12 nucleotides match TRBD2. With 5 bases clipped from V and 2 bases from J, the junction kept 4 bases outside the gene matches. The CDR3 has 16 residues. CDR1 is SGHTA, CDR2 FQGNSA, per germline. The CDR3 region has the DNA TGTGCCAGCAGCGAGAGACTAGCGGGAGCCTACAATGAGCAGTTCTTC. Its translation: CASSERLAGAYNEQFF.

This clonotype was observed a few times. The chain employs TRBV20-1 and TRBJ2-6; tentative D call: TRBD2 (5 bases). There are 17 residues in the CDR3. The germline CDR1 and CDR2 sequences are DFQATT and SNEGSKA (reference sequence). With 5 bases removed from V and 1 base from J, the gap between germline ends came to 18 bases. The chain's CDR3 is CSAPPRGVLSGANVLTF. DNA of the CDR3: TGCAGTGCTCCCCCACGGGGTGTTTTATCTGGGGCCAACGTCCTGACTTTC.

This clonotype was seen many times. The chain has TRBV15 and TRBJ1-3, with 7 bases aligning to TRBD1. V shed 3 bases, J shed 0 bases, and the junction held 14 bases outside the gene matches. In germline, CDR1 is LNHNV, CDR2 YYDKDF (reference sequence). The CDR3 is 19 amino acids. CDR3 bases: TGTGCCACCAGCAGGGATAGGGCTTCGGCAGGGGGCTCTGGAAACACCATATATTTT. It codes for CATSRDRASAGGSGNTIYF.

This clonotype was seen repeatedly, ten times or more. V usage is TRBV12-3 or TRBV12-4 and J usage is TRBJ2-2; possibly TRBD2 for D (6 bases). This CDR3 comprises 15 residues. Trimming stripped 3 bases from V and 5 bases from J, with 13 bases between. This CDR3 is CASSFPSGDTGELFF. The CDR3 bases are TGTGCCAGCAGTTTCCCATCGGGGGATACCGGGGAGCTGTTTTTT.

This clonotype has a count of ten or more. CDR3 sequence reads: CASSLAGTDYGYTF. CDR3 bases: TGTGCCAGCAGCTTAGCCGGGACAGACTATGGCTACACCTTC. The rearrangement links TRBV7-2 to TRBJ1-2, with 7 nucleotides matching TRBD1. CDR3 size: 14 residues. Per the germline V gene, CDR1 is SGHTA and CDR2 is FQGNSA. V lost 0 bases and J lost 3; bases outside the gene matches: 1.